Sequencing of this T cell receptor (beta chain) was carried out in a study of blood T cell repertoires in COVID-19. As processed by the authors: Estimates of nucleated cell counts were drawn from the amplification of reference gene primers. Measured with immunoSEQ multiplex PCR; TCRdb has only the in-frame clones, and not every one. V and J calls and clone size are given by that table; D and trimming were obtained from the DNA. Here the sample spans roughly 280,000 clones, nearly 90% being singletons. Trimming stripped 2 bases from V and 5 bases from J, with 12 bases between. The V gene's germline CDR1 is SGHNT and CDR2 YENEEA. This CDR3 region has 14 residues. All enrollees were roughly 18 to 95 years old and from under 25 US areas. Two negative PCRs, clearance, or symptom resolution characterized the recovered Cohort 3 donors.

Input material: PBMCs or T cells enriched from blood (not recorded which). The chain employs TRBV11-3 and TRBJ2-5; a possible D gene is TRBD2 (5 bases). This clonotype was obtained from a woman aged 55-70 years who had recovered from COVID-19. CDR3 loop: CASSLSWTLETQYF. The CDR3, as DNA: TGTGCCAGCAGCTTATCGTGGACTTTGGAGACCCAGTACTTC.